Presented here are 9 T cell receptor beta chains from one specimen sequenced in a study of cytomegalovirus exposure and HLA in healthy donors. This table comes from immunoSEQ multiplex PCR, and its TCRdb copy is limited to in-frame clones, with some not included. The sample carries some 150,000 clones, around 88% recorded once. The sample taken for sequencing was PBMCs. The receptors stem from a man younger than 35 in good health and CMV-seropositive.

The rearrangement uses TRBV27 and TRBJ1-2; 12 bases agree with TRBD1. There are 16 residues in the CDR3. The J segment lost 7 bases and the V segment lost 0 bases, leaving 6 bases of the junction unmatched. Germline V gives CDR1 MNHEY, CDR2 SMNVEV (reference sequence). The CDR3 DNA reads TGTGCCAGCAGTTTATCGAGGGACAGGGGGCTCTTTGGCTACACCTTC. This translates into CASSLSRDRGLFGYTF.

The CDR3 region is CASSRPGQGAGEAFF. CDR3 sequence (DNA): TGTGCCAGCAGCCGACCCGGACAGGGGGCGGGTGAAGCTTTCTTT. J is TRBJ1-1 and V is TRBV7-9, with 11 bases matching TRBD1. Germline V gene sequence: CDR1 SEHNR, CDR2 FQNEAQ (reference sequence). The CDR3 length is 15 residues. V lost 5 bases to trimming and J lost 7 bases; unmatched junction nucleotides: 9.

This CDR3 reads CASSVEKTANTEAFF. The CDR3 nucleotides are TGTGCCAGCAGCGTCGAAAAGACAGCCAACACTGAAGCTTTCTTT. The chain couples TRBV9 to TRBJ1-1, with a tentative D call TRBD1 (5 bases). The CDR3 has 15 amino acids. The germline CDR1 and CDR2 sequences are SGDLS and YYNGEE. With 2 bases removed from V and 2 bases from J, the gap between germline ends came to 13 bases.

In this sample, this clone turned up once. V usage is TRBV13 and J usage is TRBJ1-1, with D perhaps matching TRBD1 (6 bases). Trimming took off 5 bases at V and 1 base at J, with 17 bases between the two ends. The CDR3 has 16 residues. CDR1 is PRHDT and CDR2 is FYEKMQ in the germline V gene (reference sequence). CDR3 in DNA: TGTGCCAGCAGCCCCCAGGGTAGGGGGACGAACACTGAAGCTTTCTTT. Its translation is CASSPQGRGTNTEAFF.

The chain employs TRBV5-8 and TRBJ2-3, with 8 bases aligning to TRBD1. The length of the CDR3 is 14 residues. Germline values: CDR1 SGHTS, CDR2 YDEGEE. V dropped 4 bases and J dropped 0; count of bases not matched to a gene: 1. In nucleotides, the CDR3 is TGTGCCAGCAGCGACAGGGGAAGCACAGATACGCAGTATTTT. Translated: CASSDRGSTDTQYF.

For the CDR3, the DNA is TGTGCCAGCAGTTTAGGGACTAGCGGGGGGGCTTACAATGAGCAGTTCTTC. Its protein is CASSLGTSGGAYNEQFF. The chain carries TRBV27 and TRBJ2-1, with 16 bases that match TRBD2. The CDR3 is 17 amino acids. With 2 bases clipped from V and 4 bases from J, the junction kept 2 bases outside the gene matches. In germline, CDR1 is MNHEY, CDR2 SMNVEV (reference sequence).

This clone was counted between two and nine times. The chain carries TRBV4-2 and TRBJ1-4, with TRBD1 identical over 8 bases. Germline V gene data show CDR1 as LGHNA and CDR2 as YNFKEQ. The J segment lost 7 bases and the V segment lost 3 bases, leaving 7 bases of the junction unmatched. The CDR3 runs 15 residues. The DNA for the CDR3 is TGTGCCAGCAGCCACCAACAGGGGGATTTTGAAAAACTGTTTTTT. Protein product: CASSHQQGDFEKLFF.

The chain links TRBV6-6 to TRBJ2-1; a weak D match, TRBD2 (6 bases). Germline CDR1 reads MNHNY; CDR2 reads SVGAGI (reference sequence). Trimming pared 7 bases from V and 2 bases from J, leaving 15 bases between. This CDR3 is 15 amino acids long. The CDR3 loop reads CASTPPGSPYNEQFF. CDR3 nucleotides: TGTGCCAGCACCCCCCCCGGGAGCCCCTACAATGAGCAGTTCTTC.

V is TRBV5-1 and J is TRBJ2-2, with TRBD1 identical over 9 bases. This CDR3 has 15 residues. Germline V gene lookup returns CDR1 SGHRS and CDR2 YFSETQ. Trimming removed 5 bases from V and 8 bases from J; junction bases left unmatched: 10. DNA of the CDR3: TGCGCCAGCAGTCAGGACAGGGGTCCTGTAGGGGAGCTGTTTTTT. This gives the protein CASSQDRGPVGELFF.